This T cell receptor beta chain was sequenced during a study of technical replicates of blood from a few donors. The germline CDR1 and CDR2 sequences are LGHNA and YSLEER. Trimming took 0 bases from V and 4 from J, leaving 9 bases between them. The CDR3 totals 14 residues. Sequenced by immunoSEQ multiplex PCR; TCRdb stores in-frame clones only, minus some. Here the sample spans approximately 58,000 clones, around 88% being singletons. This chain links TRBV4-3 with TRBJ1-1; D is perhaps TRBD1 (5 bases). The sample taken for sequencing was PBMCs. The sequence came from a human donor in good health. Some clones in this sample may be carry-over from other donors' samples. As DNA, the CDR3 is TGCGCCAGCAGCCAAGATTTCGGGGGCACTGAAGCTTTCTTT. Translating gives CASSQDFGGTEAFF.